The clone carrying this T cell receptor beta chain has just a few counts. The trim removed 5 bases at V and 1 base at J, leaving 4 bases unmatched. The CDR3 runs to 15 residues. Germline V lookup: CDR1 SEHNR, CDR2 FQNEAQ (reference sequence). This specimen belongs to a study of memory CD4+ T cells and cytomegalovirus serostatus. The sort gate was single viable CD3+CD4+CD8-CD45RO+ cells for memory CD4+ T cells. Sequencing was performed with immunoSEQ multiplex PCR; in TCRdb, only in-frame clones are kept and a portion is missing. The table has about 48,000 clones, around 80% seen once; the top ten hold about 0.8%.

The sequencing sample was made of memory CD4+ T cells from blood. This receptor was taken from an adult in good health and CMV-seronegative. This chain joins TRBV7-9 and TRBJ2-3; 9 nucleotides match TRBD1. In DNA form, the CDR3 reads TGTGCCAGCAGCCGGGGACAGGGTGGCACAGATACGCAGTATTTT. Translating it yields CASSRGQGGTDTQYF.